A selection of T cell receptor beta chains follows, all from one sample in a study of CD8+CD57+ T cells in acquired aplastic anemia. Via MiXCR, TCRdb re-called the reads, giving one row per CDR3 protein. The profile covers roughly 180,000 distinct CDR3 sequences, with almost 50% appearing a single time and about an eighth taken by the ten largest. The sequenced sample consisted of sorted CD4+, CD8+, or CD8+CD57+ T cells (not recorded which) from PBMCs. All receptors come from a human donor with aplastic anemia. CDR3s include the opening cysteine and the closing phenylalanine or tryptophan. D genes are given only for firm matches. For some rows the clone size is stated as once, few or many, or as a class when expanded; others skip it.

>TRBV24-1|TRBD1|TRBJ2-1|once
CATSEGDRGLKRSYNEQFF
TGTGCCACCAGTGAAGGGGACAGGGGACTCAAGCGCTCCTACAATGAGCAGTTCTTC
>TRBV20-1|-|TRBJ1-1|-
CSARDPLQGNTEAFF
TGCAGTGCTAGAGATCCCTTACAGGGGAACACTGAAGCTTTCTTT
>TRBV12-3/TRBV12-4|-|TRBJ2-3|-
CASSNRRTRNTDTQYF
TGTGCCAGCAGCAACCGCCGGACACGTAACACAGATACGCAGTATTTT
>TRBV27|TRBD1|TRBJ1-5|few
CASRPSGTGTTVHQPQHF
TGTGCCAGCAGACCGAGCGGGACAGGGACTACGGTACATCAGCCCCAGCATTTT
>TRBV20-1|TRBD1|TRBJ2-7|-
CSARAGTGSLYEQYF
TGCAGTGCTAGAGCTGGGACAGGGAGCCTCTACGAGCAGTACTTC
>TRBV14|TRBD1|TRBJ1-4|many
CASSLDREGEKLFF
TGTGCCAGCAGCCTTGACAGGGAAGGGGAAAAACTGTTTTTT
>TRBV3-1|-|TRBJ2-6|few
CASSQDVGAGSGANVLTF
TGTGCCAGCAGCCAAGATGTGGGGGCCGGCTCTGGGGCCAACGTCCTGACTTTC
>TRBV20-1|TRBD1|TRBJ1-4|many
CSAIRGPDEKLFF
TGCAGTGCCATCAGGGGGCCCGATGAAAAACTGTTTTTT
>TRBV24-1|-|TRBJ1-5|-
CATSDLGQPQHF
TGTGCCACCAGTGATTTGGGCCAGCCCCAGCATTTT
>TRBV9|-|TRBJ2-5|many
CASSAGTDQNQETQYF
TGTGCCAGCAGCGCCGGGACCGACCAAAACCAAGAGACCCAGTACTTC
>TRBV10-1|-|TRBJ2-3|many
CASRMGTGDTQYF
TGCGCCAGCAGGATGGGGACGGGAGATACGCAGTATTTT
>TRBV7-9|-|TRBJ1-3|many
CASSFPRSGNTIYF
TGTGCCAGCAGCTTTCCTCGATCTGGAAACACCATATATTTT
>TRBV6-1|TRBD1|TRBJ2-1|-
CASGRQGYNEQFF
TGTGCCAGCGGCCGACAGGGCTACAATGAGCAGTTCTTC
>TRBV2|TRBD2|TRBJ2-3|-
CASSTLAGNTQYF
TGTGCCAGCAGTACACTAGCGGGGAATACGCAGTATTTT
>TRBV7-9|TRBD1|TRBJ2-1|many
CASSLLQGGYNEQFF
TGTGCCAGCAGCTTATTACAGGGGGGATACAATGAGCAGTTCTTC
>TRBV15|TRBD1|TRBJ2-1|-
CATSSLEGTGYNEQFF
TGTGCCACCAGCAGCTTGGAGGGGACAGGGTACAATGAGCAGTTCTTC
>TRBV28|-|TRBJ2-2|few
CASSLYSELFF
TGTGCCAGCAGTTTATACTCGGAGCTGTTTTTT
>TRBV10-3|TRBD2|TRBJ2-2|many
CAISESKGAGGLMNTGELFF
TGTGCCATCAGTGAGTCGAAAGGGGCGGGGGGCCTGATGAACACCGGGGAGCTGTTTTTT
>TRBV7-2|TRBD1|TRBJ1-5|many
CASSLGQGNQPQHF
TGTGCCAGCAGTCTAGGACAGGGAAATCAGCCCCAGCATTTT
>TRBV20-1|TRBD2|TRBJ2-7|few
CSISGLAGDSSYEQYF
TGCAGTATATCGGGACTAGCGGGCGATAGCTCCTACGAGCAGTACTTC
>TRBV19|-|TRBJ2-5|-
CASSTSRKETQYF
TGTGCCAGTAGTACCTCACGAAAAGAGACCCAGTACTTC
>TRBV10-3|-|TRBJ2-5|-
CASSEARLSQETQYF
TGTGCCAGCAGTGAAGCCAGACTAAGCCAAGAGACCCAGTACTTC
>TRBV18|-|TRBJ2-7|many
CASSPQDGNEQYF
TGTGCCAGCTCACCACAAGACGGTAACGAGCAGTACTTC
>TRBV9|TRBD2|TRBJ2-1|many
CASSVLAGGRGNEQFF
TGTGCCAGCAGCGTTCTAGCGGGGGGGCGGGGAAATGAGCAGTTCTTC
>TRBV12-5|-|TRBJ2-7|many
CASRGGHLYEQYF
TGTGCTAGCCGAGGGGGACACTTATACGAGCAGTACTTC
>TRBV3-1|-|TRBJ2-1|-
CASSQDRHNQQFF
TGTGCCAGCAGCCAAGATCGGCACAATCAGCAGTTCTTC
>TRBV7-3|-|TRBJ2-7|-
CASSPGGFQGGEQYF
TGTGCCAGCAGCCCCGGTGGGTTCCAGGGTGGCGAGCAGTACTTC
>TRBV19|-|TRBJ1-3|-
CASSPGPHISGNTIYF
TGTGCCAGTAGTCCCGGGCCTCATATCTCTGGAAACACCATATATTTT
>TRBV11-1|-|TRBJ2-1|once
CASSLGFGLEVDNEQFF
TGTGCCAGCAGCTTAGGGTTTGGGTTAGAAGTTGACAATGAGCAGTTCTTC
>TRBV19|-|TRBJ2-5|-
CASSTQGETQYF
TGTGCCAGTAGTACTCAGGGAGAGACCCAGTACTTC
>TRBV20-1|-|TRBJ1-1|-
CSAGGVNTEAFF
TGCAGTGCTGGAGGGGTAAACACTGAAGCTTTCTTT
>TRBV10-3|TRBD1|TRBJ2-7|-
CAIMGQTYEQYF
TGTGCCATCATGGGACAGACCTACGAGCAGTACTTC
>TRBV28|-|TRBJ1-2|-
CAIPGPNYGYTF
TGTGCCATCCCCGGGCCCAATTATGGCTACACCTTC
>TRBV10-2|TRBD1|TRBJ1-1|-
CASTIQGLITEAFF
TGCGCCAGCACTATACAGGGGCTTATCACTGAAGCTTTCTTT
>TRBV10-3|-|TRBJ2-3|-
CAISESVSGSTSTDTQYF
TGTGCCATCAGTGAGTCCGTAAGCGGATCTACTAGCACAGATACGCAGTATTTT